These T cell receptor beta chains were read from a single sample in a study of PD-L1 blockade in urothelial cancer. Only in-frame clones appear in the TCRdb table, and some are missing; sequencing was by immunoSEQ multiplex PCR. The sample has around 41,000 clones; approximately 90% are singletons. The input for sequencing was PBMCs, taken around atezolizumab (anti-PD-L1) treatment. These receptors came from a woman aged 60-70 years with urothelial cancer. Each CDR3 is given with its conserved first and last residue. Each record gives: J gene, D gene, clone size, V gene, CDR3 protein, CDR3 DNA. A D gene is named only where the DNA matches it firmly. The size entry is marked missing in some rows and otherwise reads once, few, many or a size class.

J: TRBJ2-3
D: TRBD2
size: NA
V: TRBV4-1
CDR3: CASSQAPGLAGVSDTQYF
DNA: TGCGCCAGCAGCCAAGCCCCGGGACTAGCGGGAGTTTCGGATACGCAGTATTTT

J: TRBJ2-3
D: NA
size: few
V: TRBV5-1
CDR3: CASSAGGETDTQYF
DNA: TGCGCCAGCAGCGCCGGGGGAGAGACAGATACGCAGTATTTT

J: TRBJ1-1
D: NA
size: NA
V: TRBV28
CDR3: CASRTRQVRTEAFF
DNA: TGTGCCAGCAGGACCCGACAGGTACGGACTGAAGCTTTCTTT

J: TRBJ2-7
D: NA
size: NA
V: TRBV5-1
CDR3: CASSPLRGVQYF
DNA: TGCGCCAGCAGCCCTTTACGAGGAGTGCAGTACTTC

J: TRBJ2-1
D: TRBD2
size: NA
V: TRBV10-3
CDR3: CAISESIGLAGGPGEQFF
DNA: TGTGCCATCAGTGAGTCGATAGGACTAGCGGGGGGGCCCGGTGAGCAGTTCTTC

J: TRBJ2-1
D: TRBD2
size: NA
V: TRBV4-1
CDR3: CASSQVGLAGINEQFF
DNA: TGCGCCAGCAGCCAAGTTGGCCTAGCGGGTATAAATGAGCAGTTCTTC

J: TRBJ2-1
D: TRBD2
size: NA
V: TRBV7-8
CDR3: CASSSITSGGYYNEQFF
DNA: TGTGCCAGCAGCTCCATAACTAGCGGGGGGTACTACAATGAGCAGTTCTTC

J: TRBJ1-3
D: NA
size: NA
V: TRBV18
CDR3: CASSSGDTIYF
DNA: TGTGCCAGCTCATCGGGAGACACCATATATTTT

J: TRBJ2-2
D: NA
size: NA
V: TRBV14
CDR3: CASNPVLVQGRAGELFF
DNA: TGTGCCAGCAACCCAGTCTTAGTCCAGGGGAGGGCCGGGGAGCTGTTTTTT

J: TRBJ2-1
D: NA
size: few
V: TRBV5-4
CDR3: CASSMETSSYNEQFF
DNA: TGTGCCAGCAGCATGGAGACTAGCTCCTACAATGAGCAGTTCTTC

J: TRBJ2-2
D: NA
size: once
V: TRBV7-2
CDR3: CASSPGGGGELFF
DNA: TGTGCCAGCAGCCCCGGGGGAGGCGGGGAGCTGTTTTTT

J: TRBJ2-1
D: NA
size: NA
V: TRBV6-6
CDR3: CASRATGTGTGEQFF
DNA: TGTGCCAGCAGGGCTACCGGCACAGGGACGGGTGAGCAGTTCTTC

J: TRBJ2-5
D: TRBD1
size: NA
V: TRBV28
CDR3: CASRRPGTAQETQYF
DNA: TGTGCCAGCAGACGTCCGGGGACAGCCCAAGAGACCCAGTACTTC

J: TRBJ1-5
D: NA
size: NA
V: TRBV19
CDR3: CASSMRGTNQPQHF
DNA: TGTGCCAGTAGTATGAGGGGGACCAATCAGCCCCAGCATTTT

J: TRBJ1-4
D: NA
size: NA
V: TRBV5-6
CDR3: CASSRTANEKLFF
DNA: TGTGCCAGCAGCCGGACAGCGAATGAAAAACTGTTTTTT

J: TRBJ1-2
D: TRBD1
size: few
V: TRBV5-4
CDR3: CASSLRQGNSYTF
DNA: TGTGCCAGCAGCTTGCGACAGGGAAACAGCTACACCTTC

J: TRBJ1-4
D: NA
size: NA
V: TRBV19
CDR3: CASSIVVERGGTHEKLFF
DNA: TGTGCCAGTAGTATAGTGGTAGAGAGGGGGGGGACCCATGAAAAACTGTTTTTT

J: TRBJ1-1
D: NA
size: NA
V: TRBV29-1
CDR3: CSGTRGNTEAFF
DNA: TGCAGCGGGACAAGAGGGAACACTGAAGCTTTCTTT

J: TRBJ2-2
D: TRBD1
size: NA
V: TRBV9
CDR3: CASSVLTGVGELFF
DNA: TGTGCCAGCAGCGTACTGACAGGGGTTGGGGAGCTGTTTTTT

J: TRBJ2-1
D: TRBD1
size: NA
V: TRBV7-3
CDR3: CASSLRAGQGEWGEQFF
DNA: TGTGCCAGCAGCTTAAGAGCTGGACAGGGGGAATGGGGTGAGCAGTTCTTC

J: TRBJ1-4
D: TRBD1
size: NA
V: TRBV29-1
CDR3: CSVEDPGTGFSEKLFF
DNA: TGCAGCGTTGAAGATCCTGGGACAGGGTTTTCTGAAAAACTGTTTTTT

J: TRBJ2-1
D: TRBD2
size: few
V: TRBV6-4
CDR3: CASSDLAGVSEQFF
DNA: TGTGCCAGCAGTGACCTAGCGGGAGTGAGTGAGCAGTTCTTC

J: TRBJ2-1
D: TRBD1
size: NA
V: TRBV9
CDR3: CASSRRTGGLYEQFF
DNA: TGTGCCAGCAGCAGGCGGACAGGGGGCTTGTATGAGCAGTTCTTC

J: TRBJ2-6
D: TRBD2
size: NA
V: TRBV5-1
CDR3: CASSLYASGGAVGANVLTF
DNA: TGCGCCAGCAGCTTGTATGCTAGCGGGGGGGCGGTGGGGGCCAACGTCCTGACTTTC

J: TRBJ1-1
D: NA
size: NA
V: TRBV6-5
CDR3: CASSRGIGTEAFF
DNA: TGTGCCAGCAGCCGCGGAATCGGCACTGAAGCTTTCTTT

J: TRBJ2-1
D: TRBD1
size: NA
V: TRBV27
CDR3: CASSLRGQGYNEQFF
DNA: TGTGCCAGCAGTTTGCGTGGACAGGGCTACAATGAGCAGTTCTTC

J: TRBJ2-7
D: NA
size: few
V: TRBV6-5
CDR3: CASSRPMDRLEQYF
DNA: TGTGCCAGCAGCCGCCCCATGGATCGACTCGAGCAGTACTTC

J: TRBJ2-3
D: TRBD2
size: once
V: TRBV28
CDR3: CASRKSGTSGRSTQYF
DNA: TGTGCCAGCAGAAAATCCGGGACTAGCGGGAGGAGTACGCAGTATTTT

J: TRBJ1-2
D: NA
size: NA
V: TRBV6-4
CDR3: CASRPSSVTNYGYTF
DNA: TGTGCCAGCAGGCCATCATCAGTGACTAACTATGGCTACACCTTC

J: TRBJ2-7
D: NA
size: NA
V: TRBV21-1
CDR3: CASSSAYEQYF
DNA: TGTGCCAGCAGCAGCGCCTACGAGCAGTACTTC

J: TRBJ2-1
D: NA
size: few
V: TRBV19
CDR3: CASSIGTQGYNEQFF
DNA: TGTGCCAGTAGTATAGGAACGCAGGGTTACAATGAGCAGTTCTTC

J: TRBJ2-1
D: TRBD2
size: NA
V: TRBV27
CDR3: CASSLLSGAYNEQFF
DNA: TGTGCCAGCAGTTTGCTTAGCGGGGCCTACAATGAGCAGTTCTTC

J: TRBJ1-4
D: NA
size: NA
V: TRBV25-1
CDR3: CASSEYRREFDEKLFF
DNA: TGTGCCAGCAGTGAATATCGGAGGGAATTTGATGAAAAACTGTTTTTT

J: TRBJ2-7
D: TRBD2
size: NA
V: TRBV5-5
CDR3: CASSLLAGGDQYF
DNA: TGTGCCAGCAGCTTACTAGCGGGAGGCGATCAGTACTTC

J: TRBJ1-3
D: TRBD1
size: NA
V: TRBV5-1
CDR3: CASSSDRGLFRNTIYF
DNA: TGCGCCAGCAGCTCGGACAGGGGCCTTTTCAGAAACACCATATATTTT

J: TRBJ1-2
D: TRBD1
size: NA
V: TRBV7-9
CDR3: CASTPGGRYGYTF
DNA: TGTGCCAGCACCCCAGGGGGGAGGTATGGCTACACCTTC

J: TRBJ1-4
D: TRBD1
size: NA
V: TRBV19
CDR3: CASNLSGGNEKLFF
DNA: TGTGCCAGTAATCTTTCAGGGGGGAATGAAAAACTGTTTTTT

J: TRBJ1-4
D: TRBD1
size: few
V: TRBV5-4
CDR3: CASSLDRGSSGEKLFF
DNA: TGTGCCAGCAGCTTGGACAGGGGGTCTTCGGGGGAAAAACTGTTTTTT

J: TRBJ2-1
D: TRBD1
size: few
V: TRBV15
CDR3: CATSRTRGQGTKNEQFF
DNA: TGTGCCACCAGCAGGACCCGGGGACAGGGAACTAAGAATGAGCAGTTCTTC

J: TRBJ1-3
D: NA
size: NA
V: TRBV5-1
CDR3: CASSLGTEGNTIYF
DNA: TGCGCCAGCAGCTTGGGGACAGAAGGAAACACCATATATTTT

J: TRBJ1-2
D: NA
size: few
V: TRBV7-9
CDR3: CASSNAGRSDPGYTF
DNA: TGTGCCAGCAGCAATGCCGGGAGGTCCGACCCTGGCTACACCTTC

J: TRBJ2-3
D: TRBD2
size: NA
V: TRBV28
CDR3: CASSLFAGVVDTQYF
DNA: TGTGCCAGCAGTTTATTCGCGGGAGTGGTAGATACGCAGTATTTT

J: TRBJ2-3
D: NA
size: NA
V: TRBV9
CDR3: CASSVSTGPDTQYF
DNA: TGTGCCAGCAGCGTATCGACAGGCCCAGATACGCAGTATTTT

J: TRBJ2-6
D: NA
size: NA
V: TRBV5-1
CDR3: CASSLLDGANVLTF
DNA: TGCGCCAGCAGCTTGTTAGATGGGGCCAACGTCCTGACTTTC

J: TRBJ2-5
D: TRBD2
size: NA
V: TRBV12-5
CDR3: CASDRGRSQYF
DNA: TGTGCTAGTGATCGCGGGAGGAGCCAGTACTTC

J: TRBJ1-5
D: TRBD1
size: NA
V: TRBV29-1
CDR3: CSASAGGSNQPQHF
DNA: TGCAGCGCCTCCGCAGGGGGAAGCAATCAGCCCCAGCATTTT

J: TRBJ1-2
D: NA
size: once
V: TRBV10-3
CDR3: CAISELGGFDGYTF
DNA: TGTGCCATCAGTGAGTTGGGGGGGTTTGATGGCTACACCTTC

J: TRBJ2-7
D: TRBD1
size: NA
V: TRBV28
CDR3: CASSPTTGDYEQYF
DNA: TGTGCCAGCAGTCCAACGACAGGGGACTACGAGCAGTACTTC

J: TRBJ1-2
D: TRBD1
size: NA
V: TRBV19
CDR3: CASVRTGGDSYGYTF
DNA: TGTGCCAGTGTTCGAACAGGGGGAGATAGCTATGGCTACACCTTC

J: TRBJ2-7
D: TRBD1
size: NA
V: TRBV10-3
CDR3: CAIRAEDRGSYEQYF
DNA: TGTGCCATCAGGGCTGAGGACAGGGGCTCCTACGAGCAGTACTTC

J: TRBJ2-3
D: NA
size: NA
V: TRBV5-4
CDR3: CASSSLMDSSTDTQYF
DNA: TGTGCCAGCAGCTCCCTCATGGACAGTAGCACAGATACGCAGTATTTT

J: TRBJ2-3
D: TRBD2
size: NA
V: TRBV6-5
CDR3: CASTNARGADTQYF
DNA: TGTGCCAGCACCAACGCGCGGGGGGCTGATACGCAGTATTTT

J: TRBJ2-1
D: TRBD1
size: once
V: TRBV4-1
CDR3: CASSQDRTGDRNEQFF
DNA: TGCGCCAGCAGCCAAGATAGGACAGGTGATCGTAATGAGCAGTTCTTC

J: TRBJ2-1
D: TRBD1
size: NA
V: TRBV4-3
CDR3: CASSLTARTGTYNEQFF
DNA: TGCGCCAGCAGCCTAACGGCTCGGACAGGGACCTACAATGAGCAGTTCTTC

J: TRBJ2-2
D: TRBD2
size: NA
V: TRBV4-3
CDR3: CASSQIPGRDYAGTGELFF
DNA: TGCGCCAGCAGCCAAATACCGGGGCGGGACTACGCCGGCACCGGGGAGCTGTTTTTT

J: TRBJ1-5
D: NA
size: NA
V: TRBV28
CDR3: CASSSGQGSNQPQHF
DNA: TGTGCCAGCAGTTCAGGGCAGGGGAGCAATCAGCCCCAGCATTTT